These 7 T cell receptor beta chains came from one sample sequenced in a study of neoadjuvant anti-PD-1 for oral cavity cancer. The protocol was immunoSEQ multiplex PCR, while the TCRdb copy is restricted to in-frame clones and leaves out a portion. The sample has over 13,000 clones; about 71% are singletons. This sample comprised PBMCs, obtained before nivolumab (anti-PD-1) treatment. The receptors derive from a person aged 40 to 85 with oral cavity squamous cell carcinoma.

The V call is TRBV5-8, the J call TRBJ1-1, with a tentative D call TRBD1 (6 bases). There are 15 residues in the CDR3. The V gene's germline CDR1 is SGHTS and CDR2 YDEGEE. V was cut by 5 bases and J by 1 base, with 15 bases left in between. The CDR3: CASRMRVGGNTEAFF. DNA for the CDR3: TGTGCCAGCAGGATGCGTGTAGGGGGGAACACTGAAGCTTTCTTT.

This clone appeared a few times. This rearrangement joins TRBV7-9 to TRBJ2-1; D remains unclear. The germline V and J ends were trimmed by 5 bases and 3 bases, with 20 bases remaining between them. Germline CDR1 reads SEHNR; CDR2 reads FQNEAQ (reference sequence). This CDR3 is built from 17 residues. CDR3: CASSSWEDLSFYNEQFF. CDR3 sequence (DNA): TGTGCCAGCAGCAGTTGGGAAGATTTGAGCTTCTACAATGAGCAGTTCTTC.

The CDR3: CASSPGGGAWGPQHF. DNA of the CDR3: TGTGCCAGCAGCCCCGGGGGAGGGGCATGGGGGCCCCAGCATTTT. This sequence joins TRBV27 and TRBJ1-5; tentatively, D is TRBD1 (5 bases). This CDR3 has 15 amino acids. CDR1 is MNHEY, CDR2 SMNVEV, per germline (reference sequence). V lost 6 bases and J 9 bases, leaving 21 bases between the germline ends.

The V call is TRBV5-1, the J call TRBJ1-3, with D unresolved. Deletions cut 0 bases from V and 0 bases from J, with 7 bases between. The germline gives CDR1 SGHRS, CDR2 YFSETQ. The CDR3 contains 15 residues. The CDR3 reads CASSLDANSGNTIYF. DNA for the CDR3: TGCGCCAGCAGCTTGGACGCTAACTCTGGAAACACCATATATTTT.

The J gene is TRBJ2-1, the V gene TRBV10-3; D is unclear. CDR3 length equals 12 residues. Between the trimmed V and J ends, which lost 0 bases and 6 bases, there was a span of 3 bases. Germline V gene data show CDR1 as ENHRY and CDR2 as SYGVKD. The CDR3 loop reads CAISESVNEQFF. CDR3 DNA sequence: TGTGCCATCAGTGAGTCAGTCAATGAGCAGTTCTTC.

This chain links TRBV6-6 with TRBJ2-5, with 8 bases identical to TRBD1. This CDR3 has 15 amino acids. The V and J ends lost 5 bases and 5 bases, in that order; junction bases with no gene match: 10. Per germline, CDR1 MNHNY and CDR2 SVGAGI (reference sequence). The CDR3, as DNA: TGTGCCAGCAGTAACGCCCAGGGGGCGCCCGAGACCCAGTACTTC. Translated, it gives CASSNAQGAPETQYF.

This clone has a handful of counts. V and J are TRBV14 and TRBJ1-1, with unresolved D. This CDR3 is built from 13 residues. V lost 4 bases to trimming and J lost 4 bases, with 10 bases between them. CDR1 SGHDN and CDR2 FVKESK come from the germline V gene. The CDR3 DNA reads TGTGCCAGCAGCCCGTACAGCGGCACTGAAGCTTTCTTT. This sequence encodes CASSPYSGTEAFF.